The rows below give T cell receptor beta chains drawn from one sample of a study of T cell responses to AZD1222 COVID-19 vaccine. The protocol was immunoSEQ multiplex PCR, while the TCRdb copy is restricted to in-frame clones and leaves out a portion. The table records approximately 150,000 clones, around 90% of them present only once. The starting material was peripheral blood, obtained on day 0 of AZD1222 vaccination. These receptors came from an adult in good health. CDR3s include the opening cysteine and the closing phenylalanine or tryptophan. D genes are given only for firm matches. Part of the rows lack a size; the others show once, few, many or a class for expanded clones.

j_gene | d_gene | abundance | v_gene | CDR3aa | CDR3nt
TRBJ2-2 | NA | NA | TRBV7-3 | CASSPYRHNANTGELFF | TGTGCCAGCAGCCCTTACCGTCATAACGCGAACACCGGGGAGCTGTTTTTT
TRBJ1-4 | NA | NA | TRBV9 | CASSNRAVETEKLFF | TGTGCCAGCAGCAACAGGGCGGTCGAGACTGAAAAACTGTTTTTT
TRBJ1-2 | NA | NA | TRBV6-5 | CASKPQTVRYGYTF | TGTGCCAGCAAGCCACAAACAGTACGGTATGGCTACACCTTC
TRBJ2-7 | NA | NA | TRBV6-5 | CASTSGGGFYEQYF | TGTGCCAGCACCTCCGGGGGCGGATTCTACGAGCAGTACTTC
TRBJ2-5 | NA | NA | TRBV20-1 | CSASPGGWETQYF | TGCAGTGCTAGTCCGGGGGGCTGGGAGACCCAGTACTTC
TRBJ1-2 | NA | NA | TRBV29-1 | CSVVAGPDLYGYTF | TGCAGCGTTGTGGCAGGGCCCGATCTCTATGGCTACACCTTC
TRBJ2-1 | NA | NA | TRBV6-6 | CASSYGLYNEQFF | TGTGCCAGCAGTTACGGTCTGTACAATGAGCAGTTCTTC
TRBJ2-7 | TRBD2 | NA | TRBV5-1 | CASSFGLAGGLYEQYF | TGCGCCAGCAGCTTCGGACTAGCGGGGGGTCTCTACGAGCAGTACTTC
TRBJ2-7 | TRBD2 | NA | TRBV7-9 | CASSSGSGSYEQYF | TGTGCCAGCAGCTCTGGTAGCGGGAGTTACGAGCAGTACTTC
TRBJ2-3 | TRBD2 | NA | TRBV7-3 | CASSAVLAGGADTQYF | TGTGCCAGCAGCGCAGTTTTAGCGGGAGGCGCAGATACGCAGTATTTT
TRBJ2-1 | NA | NA | TRBV4-1 | CASSQGLVTYNEQFF | TGCGCCAGCAGCCAAGGACTAGTCACCTACAATGAGCAGTTCTTC
TRBJ2-1 | TRBD2 | NA | TRBV19 | CASRSSGRWLHNEQFF | TGTGCCAGTAGATCTAGCGGGAGGTGGCTCCACAATGAGCAGTTCTTC
TRBJ2-3 | NA | NA | TRBV4-1 | CASSRGDTQYF | TGCGCCAGCAGCCGTGGGGATACGCAGTATTTT
TRBJ2-3 | TRBD2 | NA | TRBV3-1/TRBV3-2 | CASSHGTSESTDTQYF | TGTGCCAGCAGCCACGGGACTAGCGAGAGCACAGATACGCAGTATTTT
TRBJ1-2 | NA | NA | TRBV7-9 | CATGDYGYTF | TGTGCCACAGGGGACTATGGCTACACCTTC
TRBJ1-1 | NA | NA | TRBV5-1 | CASSEWALNTEAFF | TGCGCCAGCAGCGAGTGGGCTCTCAACACTGAAGCTTTCTTT
TRBJ2-1 | TRBD2 | NA | TRBV7-3 | CASSPNAGTNKFF | TGTGCCAGCAGCCCGAACGCCGGGACTAACAAGTTCTTC
TRBJ2-5 | TRBD1 | NA | TRBV13 | CASSLAGGETQYF | TGTGCCAGCAGCTTAGCAGGGGGAGAGACCCAGTACTTC
TRBJ1-5 | TRBD1 | NA | TRBV7-9 | CASSLTGNQPQHF | TGTGCCAGCAGCTTGACAGGGAACCAGCCCCAGCATTTT
TRBJ2-2 | NA | NA | TRBV5-4 | CASSWGGTNTGELFF | TGTGCCAGCAGCTGGGGCGGGACGAACACCGGGGAGCTGTTTTTT
TRBJ1-6 | TRBD1 | NA | TRBV5-1 | CASSWGQGNNSPLHF | TGCGCCAGCAGCTGGGGACAGGGTAATAATTCACCCCTCCACTTT
TRBJ1-5 | NA | NA | TRBV5-6 | CASSLVGGDQPQHF | TGTGCCAGCAGCTTGGTAGGGGGGGATCAGCCCCAGCATTTT
TRBJ1-3 | NA | NA | TRBV10-3 | CAISESGTGNTIYF | TGTGCCATCAGTGAGAGCGGGACTGGAAACACCATATATTTT
TRBJ2-7 | NA | once | TRBV10-3 | CAISEPGQLRDEQYF | TGTGCCATCAGTGAGCCTGGACAGCTTAGGGACGAGCAGTACTTC
TRBJ1-2 | NA | NA | TRBV6-5 | CASRSGNYGYTF | TGTGCCAGCAGGTCCGGAAACTATGGCTACACCTTC
TRBJ2-3 | NA | once | TRBV19 | CASSTQGADTQYF | TGTGCCAGTAGTACACAGGGCGCAGATACGCAGTATTTT
TRBJ1-2 | NA | NA | TRBV7-8 | CASSRPGTFAGGYTF | TGTGCCAGCAGCCGTCCCGGGACCTTCGCGGGGGGCTACACCTTC
TRBJ1-6 | NA | NA | TRBV2 | CASSDGHSRSPLHF | TGTGCCAGCAGTGACGGACACTCCCGGTCACCCCTCCACTTT
TRBJ1-1 | TRBD1 | NA | TRBV30 | CAWSGQGERGAFF | TGTGCCTGGAGTGGACAGGGCGAGAGGGGAGCTTTCTTT
TRBJ1-2 | NA | NA | TRBV5-5 | CASSRSRGAVEGYGYTF | TGTGCCAGCTCGCGGAGCCGAGGGGCGGTGGAAGGCTATGGCTACACCTTC
TRBJ1-6 | NA | NA | TRBV27 | CASSLGSAFSLHF | TGTGCCAGCAGTTTAGGAAGTGCTTTTTCCCTCCACTTT
TRBJ2-1 | NA | NA | TRBV4-1 | CASSQPLTGSSYNEQFF | TGCGCCAGCAGCCAGCCCCTTACGGGCAGCTCCTACAATGAGCAGTTCTTC
TRBJ1-4 | TRBD1 | NA | TRBV20-1 | CSASPDRSTNEKLFF | TGCAGTGCTAGTCCGGACAGGTCAACTAATGAAAAACTGTTTTTT
TRBJ1-1 | NA | NA | TRBV5-1 | CASSAQGVTEAFF | TGCGCCAGCAGCGCACAGGGTGTCACTGAAGCTTTCTTT
TRBJ2-1 | NA | NA | TRBV18 | CASSPPDGNEQFF | TGTGCCAGCTCACCACCGGATGGGAATGAGCAGTTCTTC
TRBJ1-2 | NA | NA | TRBV11-2 | CASSTPRGDYGYTF | TGTGCCAGCAGCACCCCTCGGGGGGACTATGGCTACACCTTC
TRBJ2-4 | NA | NA | TRBV6-1 | CASSEIGSPSSTRKNIQYF | TGTGCCAGCAGTGAAATAGGTTCCCCATCTTCGACTAGAAAAAACATTCAGTACTTC
TRBJ2-3 | NA | once | TRBV5-1 | CASSLRAGTSTDTQYF | TGCGCCAGCAGCTTGCGGGCGGGAACGAGCACAGATACGCAGTATTTT
TRBJ2-7 | TRBD2 | NA | TRBV20-1 | CSASRPGGGDEQYF | TGCAGTGCTAGTCGCCCCGGCGGGGGGGACGAGCAGTACTTC
TRBJ2-7 | NA | NA | TRBV4-1 | CASSQDFVTGYEQYF | TGCGCCAGCAGCCAAGATTTCGTCACGGGCTACGAGCAGTACTTC
TRBJ1-2 | NA | NA | TRBV27 | CASSFGPGDGYTF | TGTGCCAGCAGTTTTGGACCCGGAGACGGCTACACCTTC
TRBJ1-6 | NA | NA | TRBV10-3 | CASQGILSNSPLHF | TGTGCCTCACAGGGCATTTTGAGTAATTCACCCCTCCACTTT
TRBJ1-4 | NA | NA | TRBV9 | CASSVGGRRHEKLFF | TGTGCCAGCAGCGTAGGGGGCAGGCGCCATGAAAAACTGTTTTTT
TRBJ2-7 | NA | once | TRBV5-1 | CASRDPRGSYEQYF | TGCGCCAGCAGAGACCCACGCGGCTCCTACGAGCAGTACTTC
TRBJ1-6 | NA | NA | TRBV13 | CASSAPQRNSPLHF | TGTGCCAGCAGCGCCCCCCAGAGAAATTCACCCCTCCACTTT
TRBJ1-5 | NA | NA | TRBV24-1 | CATSDSRQGSQPQHF | TGTGCCACCAGTGATTCGCGGCAGGGTTCTCAGCCCCAGCATTTT
TRBJ2-4 | NA | NA | TRBV19 | CASSRYEVELAKNIQYF | TGTGCCAGTAGTAGATACGAGGTGGAATTGGCCAAAAACATTCAGTACTTC
TRBJ1-2 | NA | NA | TRBV5-6 | CASSLDRTYGYTF | TGTGCCAGCAGCTTGGACAGGACCTATGGCTACACCTTC
TRBJ2-2 | TRBD2 | NA | TRBV2 | CASRERDTGPTGELFF | TGTGCCAGCAGGGAGCGGGATACGGGGCCCACCGGGGAGCTGTTTTTT
TRBJ1-1 | NA | NA | TRBV3-1/TRBV3-2 | CASSSQPRNTEAFF | TGTGCCAGCAGCTCTCAACCCAGGAACACTGAAGCTTTCTTT